The clone carrying this T cell receptor (beta chain) occurred once. As yet, its antigen is unknown. Treatment given: roughly 18 received Ad26.COV2.S at low or high dose, single or two shots; about 5 received placebo; per-sample allocation not given. Following the first vaccine or placebo injection, samples were taken on day 63. Expression of Wuhan-strain SARS-CoV-2 spike came from the Ad26 vector that formed the vaccine. CDR3 length: 16 amino acids. The V end was cut by 0 bases, the J end by 1 base, with 10 bases between. CDR1 is GTSNPN, CDR2 SVGIG, per germline (reference sequence). This sample was included in a study of Ad26.COV2.S vaccination and SARS-CoV-2 variants. Study context: Enrollment placed the donor in the COV1001 Ad26.COV2.S trial arm. Study-level points and caveats: In vaccinated individuals, spike-specific CD8+ and CD4+ T cell responses reportedly displayed substantial breadth.

TCRdb's copy holds only in-frame clones and misses some; the assay was immunoSEQ multiplex PCR. The sample carries fewer than 500,000 clones, 80% to 95% recorded once. The source is a person between 18 and 59 years old who received the Ad26.COV2.S COVID-19 vaccine or a placebo. The gene calls are TRBV30 and TRBJ1-6; D might be TRBD1 (5 bases). This specimen consisted of peripheral blood, obtained in a trial of Ad26.COV2.S vaccine versus placebo. CDR3: CAWSVPRGSYNSPLHF. DNA of the CDR3: TGTGCCTGGAGTGTTCCTAGGGGATCCTATAATTCACCCCTCCACTTT.